Detailed here is one TCR beta chain. Its antigen is as yet unknown. This CDR3 comprises 12 residues. Deletions cut 6 bases from V and 10 bases from J, with 14 bases between. Per germline, CDR1 SNHLY and CDR2 FYNNEI. Before the COVID-19 pandemic, during about 2010-2018, CD4+ T cells were taken from unexposed donors. Naive and memory CD4+ T cells were separated from cryopreserved PBMCs. The assay was immunoSEQ multiplex PCR, and TCRdb's table has in-frame clones only and misses some. Here the sample spans 55,000 to 75,000 clones, about 89% being singletons. This specimen belongs to a study of CD4 T cells in relation to SARS-CoV-2 and coronaviruses. Across the study: Shared crossreactive spike epitopes were mapped to their HLA restriction. Study-wide findings and caveats: Crossreactive clones expanded significantly less to SARS-CoV-2 than monoreactive clones. Each donor contributed either pre-pandemic or post-infection samples, not both.

The sample consisted of memory CD4+ T cells from PBMCs. This TCR derives from a human donor in good health. J is TRBJ2-3 and V is TRBV2; D may be TRBD1 or TRBD2 (5 bases each). CDR3 DNA: TGTGCCAGCAGCATCCCGGGACCCCCGCAGTATTTT. It encodes CASSIPGPPQYF.